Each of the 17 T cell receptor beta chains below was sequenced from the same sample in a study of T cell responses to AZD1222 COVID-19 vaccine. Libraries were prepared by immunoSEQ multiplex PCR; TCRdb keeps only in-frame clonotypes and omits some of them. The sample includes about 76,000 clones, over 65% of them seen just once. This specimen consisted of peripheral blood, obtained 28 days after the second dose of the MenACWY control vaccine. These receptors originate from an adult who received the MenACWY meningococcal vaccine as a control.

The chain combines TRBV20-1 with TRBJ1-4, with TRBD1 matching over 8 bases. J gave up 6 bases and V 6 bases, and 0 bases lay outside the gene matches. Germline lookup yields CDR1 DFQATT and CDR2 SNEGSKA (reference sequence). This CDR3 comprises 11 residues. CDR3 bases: TGCAGTGCGGGACAGGATGAAAAACTGTTTTTT. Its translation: CSAGQDEKLFF.

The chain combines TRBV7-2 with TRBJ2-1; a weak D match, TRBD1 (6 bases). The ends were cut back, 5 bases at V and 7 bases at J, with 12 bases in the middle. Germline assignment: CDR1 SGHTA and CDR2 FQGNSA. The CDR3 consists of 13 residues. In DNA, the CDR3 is TGTGCCAGCAGCCCTATTACAGGGAATGAGCAGTTCTTC. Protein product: CASSPITGNEQFF.

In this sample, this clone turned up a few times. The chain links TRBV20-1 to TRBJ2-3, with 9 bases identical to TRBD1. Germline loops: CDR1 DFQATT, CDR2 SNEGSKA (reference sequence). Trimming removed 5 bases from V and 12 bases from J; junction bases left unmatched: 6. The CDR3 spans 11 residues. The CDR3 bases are TGCAGTGCTTTGGGACAGGGTCTTCAGTATTTT. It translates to CSALGQGLQYF.

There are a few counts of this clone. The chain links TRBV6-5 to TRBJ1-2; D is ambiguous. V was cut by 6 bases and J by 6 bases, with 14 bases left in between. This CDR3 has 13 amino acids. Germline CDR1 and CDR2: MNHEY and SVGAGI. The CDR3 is CASSFLSGDGYTF. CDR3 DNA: TGTGCCAGCAGCTTCCTAAGCGGGGATGGCTACACCTTC.

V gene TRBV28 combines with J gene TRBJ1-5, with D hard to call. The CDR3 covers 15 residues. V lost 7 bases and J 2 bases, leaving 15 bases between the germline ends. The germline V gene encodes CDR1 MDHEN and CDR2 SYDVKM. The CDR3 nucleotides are TGTGCCAGCAACCCAAGTGGGGTACGCAATCAGCCCCAGCATTTT. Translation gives CASNPSGVRNQPQHF.

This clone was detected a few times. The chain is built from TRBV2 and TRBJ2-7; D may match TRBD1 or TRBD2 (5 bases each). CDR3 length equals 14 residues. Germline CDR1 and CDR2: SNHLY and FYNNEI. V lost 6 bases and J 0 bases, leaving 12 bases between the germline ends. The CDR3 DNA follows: TGTGCCAGCAGACGGGACGGACCCTCCTACGAGCAGTACTTC. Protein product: CASRRDGPSYEQYF. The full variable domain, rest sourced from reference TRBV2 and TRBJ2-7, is EPEVTQTPSHQVTQMGQEVILRCVPISNHLYFYWYRQILGQKVEFLVSFYNNEISEKSEIFDDQFSVERPDGSNFTLKIRSTKLEDSAMYFCASRRDGPSYEQYFGPGTRLTVT.

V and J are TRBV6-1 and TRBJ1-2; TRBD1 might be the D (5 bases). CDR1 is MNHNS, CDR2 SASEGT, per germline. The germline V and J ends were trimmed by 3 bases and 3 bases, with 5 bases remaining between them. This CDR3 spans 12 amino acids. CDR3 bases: TGTGCCAGCAGTGACAGGGACTATGGCTACACCTTC. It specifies CASSDRDYGYTF.

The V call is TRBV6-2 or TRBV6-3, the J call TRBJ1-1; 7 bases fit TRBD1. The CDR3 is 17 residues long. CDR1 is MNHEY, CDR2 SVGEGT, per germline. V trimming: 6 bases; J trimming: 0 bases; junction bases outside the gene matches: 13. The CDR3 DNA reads TGTGCCAGCAGCAATCAGGGGGGGGGAACTATGAACACTGAAGCTTTCTTT. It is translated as CASSNQGGGTMNTEAFF.

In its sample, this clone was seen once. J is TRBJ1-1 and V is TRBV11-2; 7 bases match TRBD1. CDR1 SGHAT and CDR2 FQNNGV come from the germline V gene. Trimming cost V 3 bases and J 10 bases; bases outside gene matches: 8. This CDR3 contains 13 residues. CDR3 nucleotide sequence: TGTGCCAGCAGCTTGGTCGCAGGGGGACGAGCTTTCTTT. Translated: CASSLVAGGRAFF.

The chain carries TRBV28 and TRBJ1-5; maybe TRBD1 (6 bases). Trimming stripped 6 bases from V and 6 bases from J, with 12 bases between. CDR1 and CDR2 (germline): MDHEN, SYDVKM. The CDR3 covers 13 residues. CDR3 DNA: TGTGCCAGCAGAGAGGGGGTGAGTCAGCCCCAGCATTTT. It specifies CASREGVSQPQHF.

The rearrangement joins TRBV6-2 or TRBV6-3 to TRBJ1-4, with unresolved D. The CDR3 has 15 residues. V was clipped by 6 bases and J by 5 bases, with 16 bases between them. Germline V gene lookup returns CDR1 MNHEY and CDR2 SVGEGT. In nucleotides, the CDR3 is TGTGCCAGCAGCACCACGAGGACTGGGAATGAAAAACTGTTTTTT. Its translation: CASSTTRTGNEKLFF.

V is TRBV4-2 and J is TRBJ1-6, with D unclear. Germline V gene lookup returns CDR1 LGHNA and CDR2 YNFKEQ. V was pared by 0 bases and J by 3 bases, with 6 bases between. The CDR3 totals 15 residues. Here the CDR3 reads CASSQDVGYNSPLHF. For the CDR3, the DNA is TGTGCCAGCAGCCAAGACGTCGGCTATAATTCACCCCTCCACTTT.

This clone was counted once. The CDR3 DNA sequence: TGTGCCAGCAGCTCGGCGGGTACCACTGAAGCTTTCTTT. It yields the protein CASSSAGTTEAFF. This rearrangement joins TRBV7-8 to TRBJ1-1, with no clear D. The CDR3 consists of 13 residues. Germline loops: CDR1 SGHVS, CDR2 FQNEAQ. V gave up 4 bases and J gave up 4 bases, with 10 bases separating them.

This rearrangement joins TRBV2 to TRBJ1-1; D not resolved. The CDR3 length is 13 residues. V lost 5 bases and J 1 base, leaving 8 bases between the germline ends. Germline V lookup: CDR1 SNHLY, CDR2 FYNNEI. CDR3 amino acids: CASSPRWNTEAFF. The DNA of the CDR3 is TGTGCCAGCAGTCCCCGATGGAACACTGAAGCTTTCTTT.

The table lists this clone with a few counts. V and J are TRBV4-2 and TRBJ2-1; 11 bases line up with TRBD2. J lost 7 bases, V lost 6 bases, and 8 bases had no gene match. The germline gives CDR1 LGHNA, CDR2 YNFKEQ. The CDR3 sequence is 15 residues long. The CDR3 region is CASSQLAGDVNEQFF. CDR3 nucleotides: TGTGCCAGCAGTCAACTAGCGGGGGACGTAAATGAGCAGTTCTTC.

The CDR3 protein is CAWAGSLNYGYTF. In nucleotides, the CDR3 is TGTGCCTGGGCGGGATCCCTAAACTATGGCTACACCTTC. This chain joins TRBV30 and TRBJ1-2; D gene ambiguous. There are 13 residues in the CDR3. The germline V and J ends were trimmed by 5 bases and 2 bases, with 12 bases remaining between them. Germline CDR1 is GTSNPN and CDR2 is SVGIG (reference sequence). Using reference TRBV30 and TRBJ1-2 for the parts outside the CDR3, the full variable domain is SQTIHQWPATLVQPVGSPLSLECTVEGTSNPNLYWYRQAAGRGLQLLFYSVGIGQISSEVPQNLSASRPQDRQFILSSKKLLLSDSGFYLCAWAGSLNYGYTFGSGTRLTVV.

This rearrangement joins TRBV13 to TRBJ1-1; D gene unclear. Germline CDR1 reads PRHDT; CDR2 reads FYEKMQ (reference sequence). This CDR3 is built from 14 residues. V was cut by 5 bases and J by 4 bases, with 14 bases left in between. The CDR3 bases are TGTGCCAGCAGCCCACGAGGGAAGATCACTGAAGCTTTCTTT. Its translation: CASSPRGKITEAFF.